The 20 T cell receptor beta chains reported below all come from one sample, sequenced in a study of read filtering for tumor transcriptome and immune sequencing. From roughly 390 ng of RNA, a library with molecular barcoded alpha/delta and beta/gamma adaptors was made. TCRdb redid the calling of the reads with MiXCR, one entry per CDR3 protein. The table lists approximately 37,000 distinct CDR3 sequences, around 15% of them singletons. Sequences were obtained from a population of CD138-negative cells sorted from bone marrow. These receptor sequences come from a donor aged 40 or older with multiple myeloma.

CDR3 bases: TGCAGTGCTAGAGGACTCTTGGTAGCGGTGGAGACCCAGTACTTC. As protein: CSARGLLVAVETQYF. This chain uses TRBV20-1 with TRBJ2-5, with D tentatively TRBD2 (6 bases). The CDR3 sequence is 15 residues long. Germline V gene data show CDR1 as DFQATT and CDR2 as SNEGSKA (reference sequence). V was pared by 1 base and J by 5 bases, with 17 bases between.

This clonotype was found many times. The chain uses TRBV4-3 and TRBJ2-2; no clear D. The V gene lost 4 bases and the J gene lost 8 bases, with 14 bases spanning the gap. The CDR3 has 14 amino acids. Germline V lookup: CDR1 LGHNA, CDR2 YSLEER. CDR3 in DNA: TGCGCCAGCAGCCCTCGAGTGATCTCAGGGGAGCTGTTTTTT. Protein sequence: CASSPRVISGELFF.

In this sample, this clonotype is medium-sized (0.01 to 0.1%). This chain connects TRBV2 to TRBJ2-1, with TRBD2 matching 10 bases. The CDR3 extends over 16 amino acids. The J segment lost 5 bases and the V segment lost 5 bases, leaving 9 bases of the junction unmatched. Germline V lookup: CDR1 SNHLY, CDR2 FYNNEI. Here the CDR3 DNA reads TGTGCCAGCAGTCATAAACTAGCGGGGCCCAACAATGAGCAGTTCTTC. Amino acid sequence: CASSHKLAGPNNEQFF.

This clonotype was observed a handful of times. This sequence is one base from a far larger clone and is likely a read error. The genes are TRBV12-3 or TRBV12-4 and TRBJ2-7; 12 bases map to TRBD2. The CDR3 totals 15 residues. V lost 6 bases, J lost 7 bases, and 10 bases stayed unmatched. In DNA, the CDR3 is TGTGCCAGCAGCCCCCTAGCGGGGGGGCCCAGTGAGCAGTACTTC. Encoded protein: CASSPLAGGPSEQYF.

This clonotype was detected a few times. V and J are TRBV20-1 and TRBJ2-3, with TRBD2 matching 9 bases. The trim removed 6 bases at V and 4 bases at J, leaving 8 bases unmatched. The CDR3 spans 14 residues. Germline V lookup: CDR1 DFQATT, CDR2 SNEGSKA (reference sequence). The CDR3 loop reads CSADIAGGPDTQYF. Written as DNA, the CDR3 is TGCAGTGCGGACATTGCGGGGGGGCCAGATACGCAGTATTTT.

This clonotype was picked up many times. For the CDR3, the DNA is TGTGCCAGCAGTCGACAGGGGACCACCCGGCCCCAGCATTTT. It codes for CASSRQGTTRPQHF. The V gene is TRBV28, the J gene TRBJ1-5; TRBD1 matches 8 bases. CDR1 is MDHEN and CDR2 is SYDVKM in the germline V gene. V shed 5 bases and J 9 bases; nucleotides not matched to a gene: 9. This CDR3 spans 14 amino acids.

This sequence joins TRBV18 and TRBJ2-5; D is unclear. From germline, CDR1 is KGHSH and CDR2 LQKENI. CDR3 length equals 13 residues. Trimming removed 3 bases at V and 5 bases at J, with 10 bases between. The CDR3 sequence is CASSPRQQETQYF. The DNA for the CDR3 is TGTGCCAGCTCACCGCGGCAACAGGAGACCCAGTACTTC.

This clonotype was seen ten or more times. CDR3 DNA: TGTGCCAGCAGCTCCGGCCTTAGCGGGGGCACAGATACGCAGTATTTT. It codes for CASSSGLSGGTDTQYF. The rearrangement joins TRBV12-1 to TRBJ2-3; the table's D call TRBD2 went unverified against the DNA. TRBV12-1 is listed as a pseudogene. The CDR3 totals 16 residues.

Worth noting for this clonotype: This could be a read error, since a much larger clone is one nucleotide away. The chain has TRBV7-9 and TRBJ2-3, with TRBD2 matching 8 bases. V shed 5 bases and J 10 bases; nucleotides not matched to a gene: 11. The CDR3 has 14 amino acids. CDR1 and CDR2 from the germline V gene are SEHNR and FQNEAQ (reference sequence). CDR3 in amino acids: CASSLRAGGGAQYF. The CDR3 nucleotides read TGTGCCAGCAGCCTCCGGGCGGGGGGTGGTGCGCAGTATTTT.

This clonotype was seen repeatedly, ten times or more. The CDR3 reads CASRVTEGGTGELFF. In DNA form, the CDR3 reads TGTGCCAGCAGGGTTACGGAAGGCGGCACCGGGGAGCTGTTTTTT. The chain is built from TRBV7-9 and TRBJ2-2; no clear D. The germline V and J ends were trimmed by 6 bases and 4 bases, with 15 bases remaining between them. Germline-derived CDR1 and CDR2 are SEHNR and FQNEAQ (reference sequence). The CDR3 extends over 15 amino acids. Full variable domain (remainder filled in from reference TRBV7-9 and TRBJ2-2): DTGVSQNPRHKITKRGQNVTFRCDPISEHNRLYWYRQTLGQGPEFLTYFQNEAQLEKSRLLSDRFSAERPKGSFSTLEIQRTEQGDSAMYLCASRVTEGGTGELFFGEGSRLTVL.

The sample holds many counts of this clonotype. The chain carries TRBV15 and TRBJ2-5, with TRBD2 identical over 12 bases. The CDR3 contains 20 residues. Looked up from germline, CDR1 is LNHNV and CDR2 is YYDKDF (reference sequence). The V gene end was trimmed by 3 bases and the J gene end by 4 bases; junction bases not matched to a gene: 18. The CDR3 DNA is TGTGCCACCAGCAGCACGCTATTCCGGGCGGGACTAGCGGGCGGAGAGACCCAGTACTTC. Its translation is CATSSTLFRAGLAGGETQYF.

The rearrangement links TRBV5-1 to TRBJ1-2, with D maybe TRBD1 (5 bases). In germline, CDR1 is SGHRS, CDR2 YFSETQ. This CDR3 is built from 12 residues. Deletions cut 6 bases from V and 6 bases from J, with 12 bases between. The CDR3 bases are TGCGCCAGCAACGAGGGGCTCAATGGCTACACCTTC. Translation: CASNEGLNGYTF.

This clonotype is deemed medium-sized. The V and J genes are TRBV28 and TRBJ2-7; D is unresolved. With 6 bases removed from V and 4 bases from J, the gap between germline ends came to 10 bases. The CDR3 is 12 residues long. The germline gives CDR1 MDHEN, CDR2 SYDVKM. The CDR3 spells CASSPHRYEQYF. The CDR3 region has the DNA TGTGCCAGCAGCCCGCACAGATACGAGCAGTACTTC.

As concerns this clonotype: The junction does not match germline at one end; this may be a read error. The CDR3 nucleotides are TGTGCCAGCAGCACGTGGCAGGGGGTCTACAATGAGCAGTTCTTT. It is translated as CASSTWQGVYNEQFF. This chain joins TRBV5-4 and TRBJ2-1; 7 bases match TRBD1. This CDR3 has 15 residues. Germline-derived CDR1 and CDR2 are SGHNT and YYREEE (reference sequence).

This clonotype was seen repeatedly, ten times or more. The rearrangement links TRBV7-9 to TRBJ2-1; D is possibly TRBD1 (6 bases). Trimming removed 1 base at V and 4 bases at J, with 8 bases between. Germline assignment: CDR1 SEHNR and CDR2 FQNEAQ (reference sequence). The CDR3 is 14 amino acids. This CDR3 is CASSLGTGYNEQFF. The DNA of the CDR3 is TGTGCCAGCAGCTTAGGTACAGGGTACAATGAGCAGTTCTTC.

This clonotype was observed at least ten times. The V call is TRBV30, the J call TRBJ1-1; 7 bases fit TRBD1. The CDR3 totals 13 residues. CDR1 and CDR2 from the germline V gene are GTSNPN and SVGIG (reference sequence). The J segment lost 1 base and the V segment lost 5 bases, leaving 4 bases of the junction unmatched. CDR3 in DNA: TGTGCCTGGGGGGGACAGAAGAACACTGAAGCTTTCTTT. It yields the protein CAWGGQKNTEAFF.

This clonotype has ten or more counts. This chain connects TRBV29-1 to TRBJ2-7; 7 nucleotides line up with TRBD1. The germline gives CDR1 SQVTM, CDR2 ANQGSEA. The CDR3 totals 13 residues. V dropped 5 bases and J dropped 6; count of bases not matched to a gene: 10. In DNA, the CDR3 is TGCAGCGTTTTCGGGACAGCCCCTTCCGAGCAGTACTTC. Translation gives CSVFGTAPSEQYF.

Worth noting for this clonotype: A far larger clone is only one base removed, so a read error is likely. This chain connects TRBV7-9 to TRBJ1-1, with 7 bases aligning to TRBD1. With 5 bases clipped from V and 4 bases from J, the junction kept 10 bases outside the gene matches. CDR3 length: 15 amino acids. Per the germline V gene, CDR1 is SEHNR and CDR2 is FQNEAQ (reference sequence). CDR3 protein: CASSPRQGMSTEAFF. The CDR3 bases are TGTGCCAGCAGCCCAAGACAGGGTATGAGCACTGAAGCTTTCTTT.

This clonotype was picked up many times. The rearrangement joins TRBV3-1 to TRBJ1-1, with a tentative D call TRBD1 (6 bases). V gave up 4 bases and J gave up 3 bases, with 24 bases separating them. This CDR3 has 18 residues. The germline CDR1 and CDR2 sequences are LGHDT and YNNKEL (reference sequence). Here the CDR3 reads CASSRGHRTARRHTEAFF. CDR3 bases: TGTGCCAGCAGCCGAGGTCACCGGACAGCTAGGAGGCACACTGAAGCTTTCTTT. Drawing the rest from reference TRBV3-1 and TRBJ1-1, the complete variable domain is DTAVSQTPKYLVTQMGNDKSIKCEQNLGHDTMYWYKQDSKKFLKIMFSYNNKELIINETVPNRFSPKSPDKAHLNLHINSLELGDSAVYFCASSRGHRTARRHTEAFFGQGTRLTVV.

The V and J genes are TRBV23-1 and TRBJ2-6, with 7 bases identical to TRBD1. TRBV23-1 is reported as an ORF; its role is uncertain. V shed 1 base, J shed 2 bases, and the junction held 5 bases outside the gene matches. The CDR3 has 17 amino acids. Written as DNA, the CDR3 is TGCGCCAGCAGTCAATGGACAGGCCACCCTGGGGCCAACGTCCTGACTTTC. Its protein product is CASSQWTGHPGANVLTF.